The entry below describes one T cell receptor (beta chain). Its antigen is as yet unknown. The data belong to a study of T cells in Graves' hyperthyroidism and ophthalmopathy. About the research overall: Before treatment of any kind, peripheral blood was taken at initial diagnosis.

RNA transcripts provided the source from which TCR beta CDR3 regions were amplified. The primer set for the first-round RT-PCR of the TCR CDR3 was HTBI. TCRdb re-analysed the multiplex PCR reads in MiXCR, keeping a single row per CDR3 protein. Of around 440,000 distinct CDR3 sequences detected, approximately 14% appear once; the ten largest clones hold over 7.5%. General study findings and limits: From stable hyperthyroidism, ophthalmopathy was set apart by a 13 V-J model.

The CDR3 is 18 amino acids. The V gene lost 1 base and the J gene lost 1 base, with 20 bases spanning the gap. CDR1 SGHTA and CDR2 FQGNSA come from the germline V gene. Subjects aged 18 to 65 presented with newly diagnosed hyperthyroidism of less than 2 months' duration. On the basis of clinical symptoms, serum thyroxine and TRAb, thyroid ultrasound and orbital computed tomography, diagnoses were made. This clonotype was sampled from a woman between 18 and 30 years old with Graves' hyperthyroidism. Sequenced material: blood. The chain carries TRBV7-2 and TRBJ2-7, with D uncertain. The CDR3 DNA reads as TGTGCCAGCAGCTTAGGGATCGGGTCAAGACCCACATCCTACGAGCAGTACTTC. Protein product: CASSLGIGSRPTSYEQYF. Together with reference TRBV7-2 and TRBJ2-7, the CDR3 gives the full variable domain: GAGVSQSPSNKVTEKGKDVELRCDPISGHTALYWYRQSLGQGLEFLIYFQGNSAPDKSGLPSDRFSAERTGGSVSTLTIQRTQQEDSAVYLCASSLGIGSRPTSYEQYFGPGTRLTVT.